This paragraph reports one T cell receptor beta chain. The data originate from a study of blood T cell repertoires in COVID-19. Study context: Sources were T cells, B-cell-depleted T cells, or PBMCs; the material itself was cDNA or gDNA.

Sequenced by immunoSEQ multiplex PCR; TCRdb stores in-frame clones only, minus some. The sample includes about 50,000 clones, about nine tenths of them seen just once. The CDR3 runs to 14 residues. The V gene's germline CDR1 is MNHEY and CDR2 SVGAGI. Trimming cost V 8 bases and J 6 bases; bases outside gene matches: 10. The sequenced sample was peripheral blood. The TCR was taken from a woman of 80 years or more with COVID-19, enrolled during active disease. The chain recombines TRBV6-5 with TRBJ1-5, with 7 bases fitting TRBD1. For the CDR3, the DNA is TGTGCCAGCGGGAACAGGGGAGGTGGTCAGCCCCAGCATTTT. It specifies CASGNRGGGQPQHF.